These 27 T cell receptor beta chains came from one sample sequenced in a study of cytomegalovirus exposure and HLA in healthy donors. Amplification used 60 Vbeta primers and 13 Jbeta primers. The repertoire was sequenced with immunoSEQ multiplex PCR; TCRdb's copy has only in-frame clones and lacks some. This listing includes some 40,000 clones. Sequenced input: PBMCs. These receptors all stem from a human donor in good health.

The V and J genes are TRBV19 and TRBJ1-1; the match to TRBD1 covers 11 bases. This CDR3 comprises 14 residues. Trimming at V came to 4 bases and at J to 4 bases, leaving 2 bases not matched to a gene. In germline, CDR1 is LNHDA, CDR2 SQIVND (reference sequence). The CDR3 nucleotides are TGTGCCAGTAGTAGAGGGACAGGGGGCACTGAAGCTTTCTTT. Residues: CASSRGTGGTEAFF.

This chain links TRBV30 with TRBJ1-1, with 8 bases lining up with TRBD1. The CDR3 extends over 12 amino acids. Losses at the gene ends were 4 bases for V and 8 bases for J; bases not matched to a gene: 6. In germline, CDR1 is GTSNPN, CDR2 SVGIG (reference sequence). In nucleotides, the CDR3 is TGTGCCTGGATTACAGGGGGGCTCGAAGCTTTCTTT. Protein sequence: CAWITGGLEAFF.

The chain links TRBV5-1 to TRBJ2-1; 10 nucleotides match TRBD1. The CDR3 sequence is 15 residues long. Germline values: CDR1 SGHRS, CDR2 YFSETQ. Trimming cost V 4 bases and J 4 bases; bases outside gene matches: 5. This CDR3 reads CASSAGQGIYNEQFF. For the CDR3, the DNA is TGCGCCAGCAGCGCGGGACAGGGGATTTACAATGAGCAGTTCTTC.

A note on this clone: One end of the junction varies from germline; a read error may be responsible. This chain uses TRBV7-9 with TRBJ2-3; 11 nucleotides align to TRBD2. Germline V gene lookup returns CDR1 SEHNR and CDR2 FQNEAQ (reference sequence). This CDR3 is built from 15 residues. CDR3 in DNA: TGTGCCAGCAGCGCTGGGACTAGCGGTACAGATAAGCAGTATTTT. This codes for CASSAGTSGTDKQYF.

The chain joins TRBV30 to TRBJ2-1; 8 nucleotides line up with TRBD2. The CDR3 extends over 15 amino acids. Germline-derived CDR1 and CDR2 are GTSNPN and SVGIG (reference sequence). V lost 3 bases to trimming and J lost 3 bases; unmatched junction nucleotides: 7. The CDR3 region is CAWRELAGGYNEQFF. The CDR3 DNA reads as TGTGCCTGGAGGGAGCTGGCGGGGGGCTACAATGAGCAGTTCTTC.

J is TRBJ1-1 and V is TRBV4-2; TRBD1 agrees at 10 bases. With 3 bases clipped from V and 5 bases from J, the junction kept 6 bases outside the gene matches. CDR1 and CDR2 (germline): LGHNA, YNFKEQ. This CDR3 is 15 amino acids long. Written as DNA, the CDR3 is TGTGCCAGCAGCCAGACCGGGACAGGGGTTACTGAAGCTTTCTTT. Translated: CASSQTGTGVTEAFF.

The V and J genes are TRBV6-4 and TRBJ1-6; 8 bases map to TRBD1. Germline-derived CDR1 and CDR2 are MRHNA and SNTAGT. Trimming at V came to 5 bases and at J to 7 bases, leaving 1 base not matched to a gene. CDR3 size: 13 residues. CDR3 nucleotide sequence: TGTGCCAGCAGTCCAGGGGGCAATTCACCCCTCCACTTT. It translates to CASSPGGNSPLHF.

J is TRBJ2-3 and V is TRBV19; TRBD2 matches at 9 bases. The germline CDR1 and CDR2 sequences are LNHDA and SQIVND (reference sequence). V was clipped by 5 bases and J by 2 bases; unmatched bases: 8. The CDR3 is made up of 16 amino acids. The CDR3 bases are TGTGCCAGTAGTCCATTAGCGGGGGCCGACACAGATACGCAGTATTTT. Protein sequence: CASSPLAGADTDTQYF.

The chain couples TRBV29-1 to TRBJ1-1; D might be TRBD1 (6 bases). Germline loops: CDR1 SQVTM, CDR2 ANQGSEA. The CDR3 has 13 amino acids. V lost 5 bases to trimming and J lost 0 bases, with 10 bases between them. The CDR3 is CSVQTGMNTEAFF. Written as DNA, the CDR3 is TGCAGCGTTCAGACAGGTATGAACACTGAAGCTTTCTTT.

The chain is built from TRBV5-1 and TRBJ1-1; 7 bases match TRBD1. Per germline, CDR1 SGHRS and CDR2 YFSETQ. J gave up 6 bases and V 4 bases, and 6 bases lay outside the gene matches. This CDR3 has 13 residues. The CDR3 reads CASSPTGEAEAFF. The CDR3 region has the DNA TGCGCCAGCAGCCCCACAGGGGAGGCTGAAGCTTTCTTT.

The chain combines TRBV9 with TRBJ1-3; D ambiguous. CDR1 SGDLS and CDR2 YYNGEE come from the germline V gene. CDR3 size: 13 residues. V dropped 4 bases and J dropped 0 bases, with 5 bases sitting between them. CDR3 nucleotide sequence: TGTGCCAGCAGCTACAGCTCTGGAAACACCATATATTTT. The encoded protein is CASSYSSGNTIYF.

Worth noting for this clone: Additional DNA sequences in this sample encode the identical CDR3. The chain has TRBV9 and TRBJ1-5; a weak D match, TRBD1 (6 bases). V lost 0 bases and J lost 4, with 8 bases in between. The CDR3 has 14 amino acids. The germline CDR1 and CDR2 sequences are SGDLS and YYNGEE. The CDR3 DNA reads TGTGCCAGCAGCGTAGGGGGGCCGAATCAGCCCCAGCATTTT. Residues: CASSVGGPNQPQHF.

The chain joins TRBV5-4 to TRBJ1-2; 11 nucleotides line up with TRBD1. Per the germline V gene, CDR1 is SGHNT and CDR2 is YYREEE (reference sequence). This CDR3 has 16 residues. Unmatched junction bases numbered 7, after V lost 4 bases and J lost 2 bases. In nucleotides, the CDR3 is TGTGCCAGCAGCCCCACCCGGGACAGGGGGAACTATGGCTACACCTTC. This encodes CASSPTRDRGNYGYTF.

The gene calls are TRBV19 and TRBJ2-1; 9 bases align to TRBD2. The CDR3 has 13 amino acids. Unmatched junction bases numbered 4, after V lost 6 bases and J lost 7 bases. Germline CDR1 is LNHDA and CDR2 is SQIVND (reference sequence). The CDR3 nucleotides are TGTGCCAGTAGGGCGGGGGGGGAAAATGAGCAGTTCTTC. It codes for CASRAGGENEQFF.

This chain joins TRBV13 and TRBJ2-7, with 7 bases matching TRBD1. CDR1 and CDR2 (germline): PRHDT, FYEKMQ (reference sequence). V was pared by 2 bases and J by 4 bases, with 14 bases of the junction left unmatched. This CDR3 has 17 amino acids. CDR3 sequence (DNA): TGTGCCAGCAGCTTACCCGCGACAGGGAGATTAACGTACGAGCAGTACTTC. This sequence encodes CASSLPATGRLTYEQYF.

The V gene is TRBV12-5, the J gene TRBJ1-2; D gene uncertain. Germline assignment: CDR1 LGHNT and CDR2 FRNRAP. The ends were cut back, 2 bases at V and 8 bases at J, with 12 bases in the middle. CDR3 length equals 13 residues. Here the CDR3 DNA reads TGTGCTAGTGGTTTGACAGCGGCCTCCGGCTACACCTTC. Its translation: CASGLTAASGYTF.

This sequence joins TRBV5-4 and TRBJ2-5; 8 positions match TRBD1. Losses at the gene ends were 4 bases for V and 5 bases for J; bases not matched to a gene: 10. The CDR3 is 15 residues long. Germline V gene data show CDR1 as SGHNT and CDR2 as YYREEE (reference sequence). CDR3: CASSREGQGRETQYF. CDR3 in DNA: TGTGCCAGCAGCCGGGAAGGACAGGGTCGGGAGACCCAGTACTTC.

This chain joins TRBV30 and TRBJ2-3, with D possibly being TRBD2 (8 bases). CDR1 GTSNPN and CDR2 SVGIG come from the germline V gene (reference sequence). The ends were cut back, 2 bases at V and 4 bases at J, with 22 bases in the middle. CDR3 length: 17 amino acids. Here the CDR3 reads CAWSRIGGAGGADTQYF. CDR3 in DNA: TGTGCCTGGAGTCGGATAGGGGGCGCGGGGGGCGCAGATACGCAGTATTTT.

The chain has TRBV6-1 and TRBJ1-3, with no clear D. The CDR3 runs 12 residues. The V gene's germline CDR1 is MNHNS and CDR2 SASEGT. The V end was cut by 3 bases, the J end by 6 bases, with 6 bases between. This chain's CDR3 is CASSDATNTIYF. CDR3 DNA: TGTGCCAGCAGTGACGCTACAAACACCATATATTTT.

V gene TRBV5-1 combines with J gene TRBJ1-2; 9 nucleotides agree with TRBD1. With 3 bases clipped from V and 8 bases from J, the junction kept 17 bases outside the gene matches. The CDR3 spans 17 residues. Germline values: CDR1 SGHRS, CDR2 YFSETQ. The CDR3 bases are TGCGCCAGCAGCTCCGGACAGGGGCGCCAGTTACTATGGGGCTACACCTTC. Translating gives CASSSGQGRQLLWGYTF.

The rearrangement joins TRBV30 to TRBJ1-1, with D maybe TRBD1 (5 bases). Per the germline V gene, CDR1 is GTSNPN and CDR2 is SVGIG (reference sequence). Trimming removed 0 bases from V and 2 bases from J, with 13 bases in between. The length of the CDR3 is 15 residues. The CDR3 nucleotides are TGTGCCTGGAGTGTAGGGCAGGGAATAAACACTGAAGCTTTCTTT. Amino acids: CAWSVGQGINTEAFF.

The chain is built from TRBV7-9 and TRBJ1-4, with D maybe TRBD1 (6 bases). The CDR3 sequence is 13 residues long. From germline, CDR1 is SEHNR and CDR2 FQNEAQ (reference sequence). Trimming took 11 bases from V and 8 from J, leaving 18 bases between them. The CDR3 here is CAAMRGAREKLFF. In nucleotides, the CDR3 is TGTGCCGCCATGCGGGGGGCCAGAGAAAAACTGTTTTTT. The entire variable domain, with the rest obtained from reference TRBV7-9 and TRBJ1-4, is as follows: DTGVSQNPRHKITKRGQNVTFRCDPISEHNRLYWYRQTLGQGPEFLTYFQNEAQLEKSRLLSDRFSAERPKGSFSTLEIQRTEQGDSAMYLCAAMRGAREKLFFGSGTQLSVL.

This rearrangement joins TRBV7-2 to TRBJ1-2; no clear D gene. V gave up 6 bases and J gave up 0 bases, with 14 bases separating them. CDR1 is SGHTA, CDR2 FQGNSA, per germline. This CDR3 region has 15 residues. CDR3 amino acids: CASSPLAVANYGYTF. In DNA, the CDR3 is TGTGCCAGCAGTCCCTTGGCGGTAGCTAACTATGGCTACACCTTC.

The V gene is TRBV18, the J gene TRBJ1-5; a weak D match, TRBD1 (6 bases). Trimming pared 2 bases from V and 0 bases from J, leaving 8 bases between. The CDR3 loop spans 15 amino acids. Germline V CDR1 and CDR2: KGHSH, LQKENI. This chain's CDR3 is CASSPLDSSNQPQHF. The CDR3 bases are TGTGCCAGCTCACCATTGGACAGTAGCAATCAGCCCCAGCATTTT.

The V call is TRBV5-4, the J call TRBJ2-7; D is perhaps TRBD1 (6 bases). The germline gives CDR1 SGHNT, CDR2 YYREEE (reference sequence). This CDR3 has 13 residues. The ends were cut back, 4 bases at V and 7 bases at J, with 15 bases in the middle. The CDR3 bases are TGTGCCAGCAGCGTGGACAGTTGGGTGGAGCAGTACTTC. As protein: CASSVDSWVEQYF.

The CDR3 sequence: CASSSDGQGAGGYTF. The CDR3 coding sequence is TGTGCCAGTAGTTCCGATGGACAGGGGGCGGGTGGCTACACCTTC. The chain recombines TRBV19 with TRBJ1-2; 11 bases match TRBD1. Germline V gene sequence: CDR1 LNHDA, CDR2 SQIVND (reference sequence). The CDR3 is 15 amino acids. The J segment lost 7 bases and the V segment lost 5 bases, leaving 9 bases of the junction unmatched.

The J gene is TRBJ1-1, the V gene TRBV29-1; 8 bases match TRBD1. The CDR3 covers 16 residues. Germline CDR1 reads SQVTM; CDR2 reads ANQGSEA. The V and J ends lost 6 bases and 0 bases, in that order; junction bases with no gene match: 12. The CDR3: CSVSAGQALLNTEAFF. Here the CDR3 DNA reads TGCAGCGTCTCCGCGGGACAGGCCCTGTTGAACACTGAAGCTTTCTTT.